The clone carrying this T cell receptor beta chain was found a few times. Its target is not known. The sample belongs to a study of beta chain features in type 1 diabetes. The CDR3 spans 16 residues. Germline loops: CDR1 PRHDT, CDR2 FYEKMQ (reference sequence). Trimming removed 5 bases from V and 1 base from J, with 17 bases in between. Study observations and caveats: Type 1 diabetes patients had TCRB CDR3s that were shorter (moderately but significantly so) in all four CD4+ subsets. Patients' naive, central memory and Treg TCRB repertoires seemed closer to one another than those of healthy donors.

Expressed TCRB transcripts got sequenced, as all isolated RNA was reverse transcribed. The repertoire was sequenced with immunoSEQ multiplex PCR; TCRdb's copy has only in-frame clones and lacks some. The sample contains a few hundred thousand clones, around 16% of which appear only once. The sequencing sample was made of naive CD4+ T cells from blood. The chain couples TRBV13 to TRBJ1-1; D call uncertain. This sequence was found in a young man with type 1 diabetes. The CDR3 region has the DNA TGTGCCAGCAGCCTACTATCGGGATTCTCGAACACTGAAGCTTTCTTT. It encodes CASSLLSGFSNTEAFF.